This T cell receptor beta chain was sequenced during a study of blood T cells in healthy people across ages. Study observations and caveats: Nothing was known about donor CMV status, and this possibly confounded expanded clonotype changes. Per million T cells, TCR beta diversity dropped roughly linearly as age increased.

The use of a sample-barcoded 5' primer and a J-beta primer mix characterized a second PCR of roughly 7 to 11 cycles. The template-switch adaptor, which had 12 random nucleotides, put a tag on each cDNA molecule. TCRdb independently ran MiXCR on the 5' RACE reads; one entry per CDR3 protein. The sample lists about 730,000 distinct CDR3 sequences; approximately 43% were seen once. The CDR3 has 16 amino acids. After removal of 5 bases from V and 1 base from J, the junction contained 4 bases not matched to a gene. Per germline, CDR1 SGHAT and CDR2 FQDESV (reference sequence). A word on this clonotype: As yet, its antigen is unknown.

Extractions gave at least 6 micrograms of total RNA per sample. This receptor was obtained from a woman in her fifties or sixties in good health. The specimen was blood. The gene calls are TRBV11-1 and TRBJ2-5; 13 positions agree with TRBD2. In nucleotides, the CDR3 is TGTGCCAGCAGCGTGACTAGCGGGGGGTCCCAAGAGACCCAGTACTTC. It yields the protein CASSVTSGGSQETQYF.